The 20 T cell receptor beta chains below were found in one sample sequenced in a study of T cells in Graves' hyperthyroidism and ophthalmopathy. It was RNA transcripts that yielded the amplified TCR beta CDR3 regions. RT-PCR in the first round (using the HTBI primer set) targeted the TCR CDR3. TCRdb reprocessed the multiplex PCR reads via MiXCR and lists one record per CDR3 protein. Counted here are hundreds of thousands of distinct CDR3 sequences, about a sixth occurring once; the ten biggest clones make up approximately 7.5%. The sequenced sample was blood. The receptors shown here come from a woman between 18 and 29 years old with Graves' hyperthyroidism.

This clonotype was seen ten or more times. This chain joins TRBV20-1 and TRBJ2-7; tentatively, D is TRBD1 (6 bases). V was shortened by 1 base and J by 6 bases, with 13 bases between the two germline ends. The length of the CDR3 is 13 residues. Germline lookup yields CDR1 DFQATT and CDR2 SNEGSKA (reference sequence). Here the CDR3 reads CSARGGPRLEQYF. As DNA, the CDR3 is TGCAGTGCTAGAGGGGGGCCCCGTCTCGAGCAGTACTTC.

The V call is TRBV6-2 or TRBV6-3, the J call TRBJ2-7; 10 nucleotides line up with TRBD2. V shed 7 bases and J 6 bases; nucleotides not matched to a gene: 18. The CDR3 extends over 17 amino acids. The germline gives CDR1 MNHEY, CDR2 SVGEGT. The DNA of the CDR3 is TGTGCCAGCAATCCTCGGACTAGCGGAGAATCTGCGCGCGAGCAGTACTTC. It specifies CASNPRTSGESAREQYF.

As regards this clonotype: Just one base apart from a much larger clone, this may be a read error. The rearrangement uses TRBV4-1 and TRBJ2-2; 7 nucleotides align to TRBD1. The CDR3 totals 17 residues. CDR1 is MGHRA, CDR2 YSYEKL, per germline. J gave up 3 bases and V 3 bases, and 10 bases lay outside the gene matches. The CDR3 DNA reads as TGCGCCAGCAGCCATGTGAGGGACAGACAGGACACCGGGGAGCTGTTTTTT. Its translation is CASSHVRDRQDTGELFF.

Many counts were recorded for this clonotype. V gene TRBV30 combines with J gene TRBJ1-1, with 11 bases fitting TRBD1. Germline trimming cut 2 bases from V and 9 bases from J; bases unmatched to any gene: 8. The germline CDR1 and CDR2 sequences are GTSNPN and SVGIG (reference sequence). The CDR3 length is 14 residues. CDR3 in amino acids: CAWSSRDRGAQAFF. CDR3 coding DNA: TGTGCCTGGAGTTCCCGGGACAGGGGGGCCCAAGCTTTCTTT.

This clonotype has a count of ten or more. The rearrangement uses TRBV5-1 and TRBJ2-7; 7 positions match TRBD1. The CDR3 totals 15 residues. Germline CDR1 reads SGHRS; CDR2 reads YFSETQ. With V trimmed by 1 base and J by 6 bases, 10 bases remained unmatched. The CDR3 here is CASSLRQGDSREQYF. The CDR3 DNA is TGCGCCAGCAGCTTGAGGCAGGGGGATTCTCGCGAGCAGTACTTC.

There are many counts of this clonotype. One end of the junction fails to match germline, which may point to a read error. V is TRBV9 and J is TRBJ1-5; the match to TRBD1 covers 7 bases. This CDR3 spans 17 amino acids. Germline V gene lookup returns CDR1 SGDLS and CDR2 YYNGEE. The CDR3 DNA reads TGTGCCAGCAGTGTAGAGGGGGACAGTACAGAAGGTCAGCCCCAGCATTTT. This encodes CASSVEGDSTEGQPQHF.

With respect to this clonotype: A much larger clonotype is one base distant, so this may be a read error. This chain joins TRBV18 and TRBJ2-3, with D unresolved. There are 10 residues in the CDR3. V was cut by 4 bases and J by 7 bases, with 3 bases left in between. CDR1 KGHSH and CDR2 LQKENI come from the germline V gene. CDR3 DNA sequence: TGTGCCAGCTCACGAAATACGCAGTATTTT. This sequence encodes CASSRNTQYF.

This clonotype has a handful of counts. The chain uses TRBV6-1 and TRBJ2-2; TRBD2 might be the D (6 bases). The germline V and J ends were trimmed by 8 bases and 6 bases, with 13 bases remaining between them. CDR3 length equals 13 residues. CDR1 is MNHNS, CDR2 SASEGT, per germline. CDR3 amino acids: CASGSGGAGELFF. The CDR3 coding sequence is TGTGCCAGCGGGTCGGGCGGGGCCGGGGAGCTGTTTTTT.

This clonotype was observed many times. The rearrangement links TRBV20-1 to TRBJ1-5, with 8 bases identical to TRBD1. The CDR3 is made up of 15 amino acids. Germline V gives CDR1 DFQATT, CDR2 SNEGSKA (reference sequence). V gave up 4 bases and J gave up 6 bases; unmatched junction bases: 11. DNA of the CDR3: TGCAGTGCTACAGGGGGCGGTGGGGGAGTTCAGCCCCAGCATTTT. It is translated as CSATGGGGGVQPQHF.

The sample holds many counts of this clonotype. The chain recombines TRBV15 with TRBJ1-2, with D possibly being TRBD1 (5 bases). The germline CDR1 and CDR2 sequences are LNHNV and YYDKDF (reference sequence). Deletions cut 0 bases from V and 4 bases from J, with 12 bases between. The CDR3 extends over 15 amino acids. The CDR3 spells CATSRDQGTTYGYTF. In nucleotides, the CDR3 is TGTGCCACCAGCAGAGATCAAGGGACGACCTATGGCTACACCTTC.

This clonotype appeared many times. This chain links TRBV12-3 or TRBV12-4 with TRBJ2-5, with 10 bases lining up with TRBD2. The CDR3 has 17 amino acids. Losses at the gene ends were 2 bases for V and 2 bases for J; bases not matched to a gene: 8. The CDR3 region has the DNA TGTGCCAGCAGTTTAACTAGTGGTAGCGGGAGGCAAGAGACCCAGTACTTC. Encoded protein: CASSLTSGSGRQETQYF.

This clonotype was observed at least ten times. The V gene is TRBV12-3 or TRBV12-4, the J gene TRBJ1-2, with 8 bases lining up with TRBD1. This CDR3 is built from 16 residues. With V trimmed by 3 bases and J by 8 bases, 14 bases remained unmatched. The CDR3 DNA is TGTGCCAGCAGTTTTTCGGTGAAGTCAGGGGGCGAGGGCTACACCTTC. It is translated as CASSFSVKSGGEGYTF.

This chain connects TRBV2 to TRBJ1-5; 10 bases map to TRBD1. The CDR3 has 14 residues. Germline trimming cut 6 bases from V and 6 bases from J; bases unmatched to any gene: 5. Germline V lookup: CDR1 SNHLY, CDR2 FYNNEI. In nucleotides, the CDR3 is TGTGCCAGCAGGGAGACAGGGGGCGGTCAGCCCCAGCATTTT. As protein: CASRETGGGQPQHF. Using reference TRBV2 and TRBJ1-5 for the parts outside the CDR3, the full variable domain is EPEVTQTPSHQVTQMGQEVILRCVPISNHLYFYWYRQILGQKVEFLVSFYNNEISEKSEIFDDQFSVERPDGSNFTLKIRSTKLEDSAMYFCASRETGGGQPQHFGDGTRLSIL.

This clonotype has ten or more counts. The CDR3 sequence: CASRSGGGAGRGNQPQHF. CDR3 nucleotide sequence: TGTGCCTCCAGATCCGGCGGGGGAGCAGGGAGAGGCAATCAGCCCCAGCATTTT. This chain uses TRBV19 with TRBJ1-5; possible D gene TRBD1, 5 bases. CDR1 is LNHDA and CDR2 is SQIVND in the germline V gene (reference sequence). Between the trimmed V and J ends, which lost 11 bases and 2 bases, there was a span of 28 bases. The length of the CDR3 is 18 residues.

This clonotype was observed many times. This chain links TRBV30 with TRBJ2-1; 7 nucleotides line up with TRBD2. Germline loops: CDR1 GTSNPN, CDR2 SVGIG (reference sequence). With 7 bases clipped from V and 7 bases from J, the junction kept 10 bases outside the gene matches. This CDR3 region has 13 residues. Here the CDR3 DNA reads TGTGCCTCCTCTGACGGGAGGAAAAATGAGCAGTTCTTC. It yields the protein CASSDGRKNEQFF. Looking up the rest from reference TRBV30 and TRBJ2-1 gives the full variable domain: SQTIHQWPATLVQPVGSPLSLECTVEGTSNPNLYWYRQAAGRGLQLLFYSVGIGQISSEVPQNLSASRPQDRQFILSSKKLLLSDSGFYLCASSDGRKNEQFFGPGTRLTVL.

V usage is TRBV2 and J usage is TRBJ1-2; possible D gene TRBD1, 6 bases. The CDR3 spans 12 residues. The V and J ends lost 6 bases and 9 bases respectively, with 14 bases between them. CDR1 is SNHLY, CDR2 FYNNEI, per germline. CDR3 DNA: TGTGCCAGCAGCGCCTACAGGGAGCGCTACACCTTC. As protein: CASSAYRERYTF. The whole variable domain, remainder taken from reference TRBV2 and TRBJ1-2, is EPEVTQTPSHQVTQMGQEVILRCVPISNHLYFYWYRQILGQKVEFLVSFYNNEISEKSEIFDDQFSVERPDGSNFTLKIRSTKLEDSAMYFCASSAYRERYTFGSGTRLTVV.

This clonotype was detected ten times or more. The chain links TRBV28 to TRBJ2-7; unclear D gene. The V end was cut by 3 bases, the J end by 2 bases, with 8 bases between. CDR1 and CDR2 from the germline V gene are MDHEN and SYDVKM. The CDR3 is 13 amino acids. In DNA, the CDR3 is TGTGCCAGCAGTTTCGCAGGCCCCTACGAGCAGTACTTC. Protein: CASSFAGPYEQYF.

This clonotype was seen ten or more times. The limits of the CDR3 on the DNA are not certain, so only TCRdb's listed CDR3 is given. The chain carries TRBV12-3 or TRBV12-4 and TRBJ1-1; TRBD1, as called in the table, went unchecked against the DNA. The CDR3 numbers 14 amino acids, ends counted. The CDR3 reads CASSSSTANTEAFF.

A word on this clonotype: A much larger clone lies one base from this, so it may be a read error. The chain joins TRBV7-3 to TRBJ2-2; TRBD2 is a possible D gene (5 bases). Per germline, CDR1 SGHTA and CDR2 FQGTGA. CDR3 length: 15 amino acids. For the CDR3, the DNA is TGTGCCAGCAGCTTGGGGAGAGTCGACACCGGGGAGCTGTTGTTT. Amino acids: CASSLGRVDTGELLF.

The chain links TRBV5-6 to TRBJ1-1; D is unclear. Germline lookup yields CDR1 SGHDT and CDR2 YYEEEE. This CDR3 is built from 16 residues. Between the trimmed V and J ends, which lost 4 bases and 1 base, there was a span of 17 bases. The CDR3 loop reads CASSLWFSSSNTEAFF. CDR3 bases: TGTGCCAGCAGCCTGTGGTTCAGTTCCTCGAACACTGAAGCTTTCTTT.